The clone carrying this TCR beta chain was found once. This sample is part of a study of blood T cell repertoires in COVID-19. Whole-study context: T cells, B-cell-depleted T cells, or PBMCs provided the cDNA or gDNA that served as material.

The V gene's germline CDR1 is SQVTM and CDR2 ANQGSEA. CDR3 length: 13 amino acids. V shed 6 bases, J shed 8 bases, and the junction held 9 bases outside the gene matches. Produced via immunoSEQ multiplex PCR; TCRdb's table is partial and in-frame only. The data show about 270,000 clones, over 75% seen once. The chain carries TRBV29-1 and TRBJ1-5; 8 bases agree with TRBD1. Specimen: PBMCs or T cells enriched from blood (not recorded which). This receptor was identified in a man younger than 35 who had recovered from COVID-19. In nucleotides, the CDR3 is TGCAGCGTGATTGGACAGGGCGGGGAGCCCCAGCATTTT. Amino acid sequence: CSVIGQGGEPQHF.